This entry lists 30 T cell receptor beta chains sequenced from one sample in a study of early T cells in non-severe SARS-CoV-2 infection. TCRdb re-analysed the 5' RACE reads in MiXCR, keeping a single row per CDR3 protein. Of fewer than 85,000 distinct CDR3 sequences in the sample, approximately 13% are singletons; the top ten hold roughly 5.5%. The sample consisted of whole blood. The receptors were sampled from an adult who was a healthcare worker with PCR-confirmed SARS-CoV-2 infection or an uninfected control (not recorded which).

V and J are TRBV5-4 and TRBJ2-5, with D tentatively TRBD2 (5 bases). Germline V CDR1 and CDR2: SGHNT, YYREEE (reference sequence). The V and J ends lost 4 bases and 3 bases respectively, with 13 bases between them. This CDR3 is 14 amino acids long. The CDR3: CASSASSRKETQYF. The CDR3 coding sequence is TGTGCCAGCAGCGCTTCTAGCCGGAAAGAGACCCAGTACTTC.

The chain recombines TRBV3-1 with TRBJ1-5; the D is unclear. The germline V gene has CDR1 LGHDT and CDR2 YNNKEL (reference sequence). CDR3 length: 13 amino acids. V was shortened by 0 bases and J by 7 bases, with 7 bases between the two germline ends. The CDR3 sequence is CASSQDNHQPQHF. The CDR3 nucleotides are TGTGCCAGCAGCCAAGATAATCACCAGCCCCAGCATTTT.

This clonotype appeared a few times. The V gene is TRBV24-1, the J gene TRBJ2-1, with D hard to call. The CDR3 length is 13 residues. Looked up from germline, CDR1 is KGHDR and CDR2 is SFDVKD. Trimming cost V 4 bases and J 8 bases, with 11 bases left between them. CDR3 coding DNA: TGTGCCACCAGTGACTCCGGCAGGCATGAGCAGTTCTTC. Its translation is CATSDSGRHEQFF.

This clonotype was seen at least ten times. This CDR3 is CASSLVWNTEAFF. The CDR3 DNA sequence: TGTGCCAGCAGCTTAGTGTGGAACACTGAAGCTTTCTTT. The chain carries TRBV7-2 and TRBJ1-1; D is unclear. V lost 1 base, J lost 1 base, and 4 bases lay in between. The CDR3 is 13 residues long. CDR1 and CDR2 from the germline V gene are SGHTA and FQGNSA.

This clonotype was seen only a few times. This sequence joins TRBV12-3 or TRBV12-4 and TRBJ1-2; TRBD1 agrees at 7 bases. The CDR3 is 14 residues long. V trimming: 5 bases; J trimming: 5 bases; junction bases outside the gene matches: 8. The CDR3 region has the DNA TGTGCCAGCAGTCGACAGGGCGATGAATATGGCTACACCTTC. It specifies CASSRQGDEYGYTF.

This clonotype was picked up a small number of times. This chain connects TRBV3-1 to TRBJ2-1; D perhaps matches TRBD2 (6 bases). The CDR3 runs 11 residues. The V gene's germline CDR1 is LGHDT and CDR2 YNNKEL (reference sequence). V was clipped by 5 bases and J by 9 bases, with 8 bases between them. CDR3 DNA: TGTGCCAGCAGCGGGAGGTTTGAGCAGTTCTTC. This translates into CASSGRFEQFF.

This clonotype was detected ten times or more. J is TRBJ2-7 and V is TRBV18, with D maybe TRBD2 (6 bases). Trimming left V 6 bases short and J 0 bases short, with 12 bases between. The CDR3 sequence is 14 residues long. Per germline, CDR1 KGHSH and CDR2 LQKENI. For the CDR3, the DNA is TGTGCCAGCTCCGTAGCGGTGAGCTCCTACGAGCAGTACTTC. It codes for CASSVAVSSYEQYF. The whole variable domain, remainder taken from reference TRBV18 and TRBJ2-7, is NAGVMQNPRHLVRRRGQEARLRCSPMKGHSHVYWYRQLPEEGLKFMVYLQKENIIDESGMPKERFSAEFPKEGPSILRIQQVVRGDSAAYFCASSVAVSSYEQYFGPGTRLTVT.

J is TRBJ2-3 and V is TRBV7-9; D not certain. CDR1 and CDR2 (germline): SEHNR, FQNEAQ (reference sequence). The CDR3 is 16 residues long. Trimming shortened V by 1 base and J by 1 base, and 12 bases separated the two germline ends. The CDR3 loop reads CASSLGPWDGTDTQYF. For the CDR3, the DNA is TGTGCCAGCAGCTTAGGGCCCTGGGATGGCACAGATACGCAGTATTTT.

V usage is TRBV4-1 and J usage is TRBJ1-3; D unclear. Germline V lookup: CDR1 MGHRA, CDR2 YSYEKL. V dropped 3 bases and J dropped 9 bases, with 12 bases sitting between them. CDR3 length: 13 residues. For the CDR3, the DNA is TGCGCCAGCAGCCAGGATCAGGAGACCACCATATATTTT. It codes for CASSQDQETTIYF.

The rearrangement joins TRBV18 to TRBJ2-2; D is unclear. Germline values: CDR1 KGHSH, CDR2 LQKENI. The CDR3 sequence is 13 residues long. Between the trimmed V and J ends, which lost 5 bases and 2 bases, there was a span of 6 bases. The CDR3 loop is CASSSDNTGELFF. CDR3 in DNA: TGTGCCAGCTCATCCGATAACACCGGGGAGCTGTTTTTT.

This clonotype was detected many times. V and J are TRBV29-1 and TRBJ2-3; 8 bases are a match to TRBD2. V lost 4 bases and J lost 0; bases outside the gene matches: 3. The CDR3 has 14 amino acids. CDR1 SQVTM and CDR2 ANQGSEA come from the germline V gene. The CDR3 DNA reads TGCAGCGTTGTAGCTAGCGGGAGCACAGATACGCAGTATTTT. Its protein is CSVVASGSTDTQYF.

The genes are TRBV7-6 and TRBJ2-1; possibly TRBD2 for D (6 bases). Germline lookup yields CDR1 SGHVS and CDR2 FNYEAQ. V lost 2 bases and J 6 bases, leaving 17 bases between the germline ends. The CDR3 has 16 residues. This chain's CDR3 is CASSLTAPRTINEQFF. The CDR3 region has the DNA TGTGCCAGCAGCTTAACGGCCCCAAGGACTATCAATGAGCAGTTCTTC.

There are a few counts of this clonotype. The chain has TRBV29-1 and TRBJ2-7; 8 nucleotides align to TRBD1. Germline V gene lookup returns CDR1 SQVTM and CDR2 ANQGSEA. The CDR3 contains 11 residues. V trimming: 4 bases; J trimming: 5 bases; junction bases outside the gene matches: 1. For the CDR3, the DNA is TGCAGCGTTGGGACAGGGAACGAGCAGTACTTC. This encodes CSVGTGNEQYF.

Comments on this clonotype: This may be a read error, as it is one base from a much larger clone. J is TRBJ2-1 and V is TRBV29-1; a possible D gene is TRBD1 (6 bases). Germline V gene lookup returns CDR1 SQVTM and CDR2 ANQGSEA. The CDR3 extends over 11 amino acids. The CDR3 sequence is CSVGAALEQIF. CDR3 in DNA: TGCAGCGTGGGGGCAGCCCTTGAGCAGATCTTC.

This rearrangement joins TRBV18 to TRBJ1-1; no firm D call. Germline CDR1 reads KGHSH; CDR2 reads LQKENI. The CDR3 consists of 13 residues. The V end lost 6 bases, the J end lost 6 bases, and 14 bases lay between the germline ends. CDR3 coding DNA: TGTGCCAGCTCTGCCCGGGCCCCTCCTGAAGCTTTCTTT. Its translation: CASSARAPPEAFF.

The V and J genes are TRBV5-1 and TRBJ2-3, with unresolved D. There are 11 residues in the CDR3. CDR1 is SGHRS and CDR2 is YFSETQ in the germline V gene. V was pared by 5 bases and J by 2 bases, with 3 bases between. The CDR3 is CASRTTDTQYF. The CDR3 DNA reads TGCGCCAGCAGAACCACAGATACGCAGTATTTT.

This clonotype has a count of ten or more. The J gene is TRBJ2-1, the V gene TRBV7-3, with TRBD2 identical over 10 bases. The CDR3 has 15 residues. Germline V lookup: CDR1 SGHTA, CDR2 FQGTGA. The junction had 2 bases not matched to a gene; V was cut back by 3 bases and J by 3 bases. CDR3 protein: CASSLSSGGYNEQFF. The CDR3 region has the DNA TGTGCCAGCAGCTTGTCTAGCGGGGGCTACAATGAGCAGTTCTTC.

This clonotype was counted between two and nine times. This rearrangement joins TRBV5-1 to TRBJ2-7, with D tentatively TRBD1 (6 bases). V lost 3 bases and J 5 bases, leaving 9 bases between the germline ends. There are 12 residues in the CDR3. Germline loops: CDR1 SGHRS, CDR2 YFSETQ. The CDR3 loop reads CASSYNRDEQYF. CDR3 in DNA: TGCGCCAGCAGCTACAACAGGGACGAGCAGTACTTC.

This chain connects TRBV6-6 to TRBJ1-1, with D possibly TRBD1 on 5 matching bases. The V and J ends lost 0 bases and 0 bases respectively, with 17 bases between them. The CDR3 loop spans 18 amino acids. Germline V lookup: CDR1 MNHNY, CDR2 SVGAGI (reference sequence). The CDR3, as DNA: TGTGCCAGCAGTTACTCGATGTTAAAGGGGTCGATGAACACTGAAGCTTTCTTT. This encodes CASSYSMLKGSMNTEAFF.

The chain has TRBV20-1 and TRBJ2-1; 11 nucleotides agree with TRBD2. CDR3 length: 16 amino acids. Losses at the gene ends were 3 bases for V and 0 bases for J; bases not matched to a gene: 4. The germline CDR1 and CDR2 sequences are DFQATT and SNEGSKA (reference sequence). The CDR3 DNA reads TGCAGTGCTAGTTCTAGCGGGGGGCACTCCTACAATGAGCAGTTCTTC. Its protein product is CSASSSGGHSYNEQFF.

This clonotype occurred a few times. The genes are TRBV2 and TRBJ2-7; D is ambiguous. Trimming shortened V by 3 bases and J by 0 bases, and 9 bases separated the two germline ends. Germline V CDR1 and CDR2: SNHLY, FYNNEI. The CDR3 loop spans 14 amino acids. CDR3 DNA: TGTGCCAGCAGTGAGGAACTTTCCTCCTACGAGCAGTACTTC. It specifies CASSEELSSYEQYF.

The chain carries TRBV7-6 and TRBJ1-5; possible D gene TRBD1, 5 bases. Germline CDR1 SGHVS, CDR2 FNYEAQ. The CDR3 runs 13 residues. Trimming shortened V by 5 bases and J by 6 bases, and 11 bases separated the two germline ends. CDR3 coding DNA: TGTGCCAGCAGCCCAGACAGTGGTCAGCCCCAGCATTTT. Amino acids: CASSPDSGQPQHF.

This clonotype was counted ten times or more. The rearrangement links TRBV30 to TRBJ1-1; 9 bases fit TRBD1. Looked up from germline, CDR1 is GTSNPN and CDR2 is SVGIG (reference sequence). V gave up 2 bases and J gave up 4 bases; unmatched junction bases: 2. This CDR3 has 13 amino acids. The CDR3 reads CAWSQTGGTEAFF. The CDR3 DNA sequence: TGTGCCTGGAGTCAGACAGGGGGCACTGAAGCTTTCTTT. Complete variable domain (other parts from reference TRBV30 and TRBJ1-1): SQTIHQWPATLVQPVGSPLSLECTVEGTSNPNLYWYRQAAGRGLQLLFYSVGIGQISSEVPQNLSASRPQDRQFILSSKKLLLSDSGFYLCAWSQTGGTEAFFGQGTRLTVV.

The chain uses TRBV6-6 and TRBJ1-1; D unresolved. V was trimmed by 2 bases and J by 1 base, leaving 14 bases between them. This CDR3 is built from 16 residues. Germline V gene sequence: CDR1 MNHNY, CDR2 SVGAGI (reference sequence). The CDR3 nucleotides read TGTGCCAGCAGTTACGAAGTGCGGCTGAGGAACACTGAAGCTTTCTTT. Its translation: CASSYEVRLRNTEAFF.

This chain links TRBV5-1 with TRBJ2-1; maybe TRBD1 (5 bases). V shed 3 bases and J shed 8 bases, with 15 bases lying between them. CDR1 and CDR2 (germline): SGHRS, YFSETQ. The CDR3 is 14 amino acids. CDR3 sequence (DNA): TGCGCCAGCAGCTGGGGCACTATGTACGATGAGCAGTTCTTC. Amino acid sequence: CASSWGTMYDEQFF. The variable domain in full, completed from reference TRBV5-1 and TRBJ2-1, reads KAGVTQTPRYLIKTRGQQVTLSCSPISGHRSVSWYQQTPGQGLQFLFEYFSETQRNKGNFPGRFSGRQFSNSRSEMNVSTLELGDSALYLCASSWGTMYDEQFFGPGTRLTVL.

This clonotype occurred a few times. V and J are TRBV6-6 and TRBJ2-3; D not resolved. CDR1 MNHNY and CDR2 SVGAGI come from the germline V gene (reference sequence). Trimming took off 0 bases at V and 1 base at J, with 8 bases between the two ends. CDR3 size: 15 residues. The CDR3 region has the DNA TGTGCCAGCAGTTACTCTGGGGTAGGCACAGATACGCAGTATTTT. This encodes CASSYSGVGTDTQYF.

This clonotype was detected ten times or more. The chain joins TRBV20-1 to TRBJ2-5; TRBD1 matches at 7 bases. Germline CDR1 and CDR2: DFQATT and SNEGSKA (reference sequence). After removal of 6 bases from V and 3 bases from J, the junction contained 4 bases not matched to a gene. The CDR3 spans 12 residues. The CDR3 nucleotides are TGCAGTGCAGGACAGGCCGAAGAGACCCAGTACTTC. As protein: CSAGQAEETQYF.

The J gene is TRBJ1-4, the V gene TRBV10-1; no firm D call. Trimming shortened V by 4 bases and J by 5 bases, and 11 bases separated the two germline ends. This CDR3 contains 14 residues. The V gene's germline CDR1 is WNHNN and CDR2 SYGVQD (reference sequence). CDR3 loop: CASSGGTMNEKLFF. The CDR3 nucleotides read TGCGCCAGCAGTGGCGGAACAATGAATGAAAAACTGTTTTTT.

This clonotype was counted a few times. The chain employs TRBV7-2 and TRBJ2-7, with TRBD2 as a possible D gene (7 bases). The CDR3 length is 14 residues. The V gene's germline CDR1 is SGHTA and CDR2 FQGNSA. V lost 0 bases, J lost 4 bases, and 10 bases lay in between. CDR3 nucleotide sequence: TGTGCCAGCAGCTTAGCGGGGGGGCGGTACGAGCAGTACTTC. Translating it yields CASSLAGGRYEQYF.

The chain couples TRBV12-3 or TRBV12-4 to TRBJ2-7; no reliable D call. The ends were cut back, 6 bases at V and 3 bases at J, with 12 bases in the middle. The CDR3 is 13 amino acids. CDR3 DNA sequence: TGTGCCAGCAGACCCGGGTCTTTCTACGAGCAGTACTTC. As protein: CASRPGSFYEQYF.